These 26 T cell receptor beta chains were all obtained from the same sample, sequenced in a study of shared clonotypes between healthy human individuals. Here immunoSEQ multiplex PCR was the method, and the copy in TCRdb shows in-frame clones only, minus some. The sample carries fewer than 550,000 clones, around 79% recorded once. The sequencing input was PBMCs. All receptors come from a woman aged 35 to 49 in good health. Some clones in this sample may be carry-over from other donors' samples.

V gene TRBV19 combines with J gene TRBJ2-1, with 10 nucleotides matching TRBD2. CDR1 is LNHDA and CDR2 is SQIVND in the germline V gene (reference sequence). CDR3 length: 16 residues. V lost 3 bases to trimming and J lost 7 bases; unmatched junction nucleotides: 9. The CDR3 nucleotides read TGTGCCAGTAGTATCGTAGGGGCTAGCGGGAGTAATGAGCAGTTCTTC. Protein product: CASSIVGASGSNEQFF.

About this clone itself: Just one base apart from a much larger clone, this may be a read error. The same CDR3 also results from other DNA sequences found in this sample. The genes are TRBV6-6 and TRBJ2-7; D unclear. The CDR3 runs to 11 residues. Germline CDR1 is MNHNY and CDR2 is SVGAGI (reference sequence). Trimming took off 1 base at V and 3 bases at J, with 1 base between the two ends. In DNA, the CDR3 is TGTGCCAGCAGTTACTTCTACGAGCAGTACTTC. Residues: CASSYFYEQYF.

The chain employs TRBV11-3 and TRBJ1-1; D is unclear. Germline V lookup: CDR1 SGHNT, CDR2 YENEEA. V gave up 0 bases and J gave up 0 bases, with 8 bases separating them. The CDR3 runs 15 residues. The chain's CDR3 is CASSLDGEMNTEAFF. The CDR3 nucleotides read TGTGCCAGCAGCTTAGACGGGGAAATGAACACTGAAGCTTTCTTT.

In the case of this clone: Compared with germline, one end of the junction differs, possibly owing to a read error. The J gene is TRBJ1-1, the V gene TRBV7-9; TRBD1 might be the D (6 bases). The CDR3 has 15 amino acids. Germline CDR1 reads SEHNR; CDR2 reads FQNEAQ (reference sequence). The CDR3 DNA is TGTGCCAGCAGCTTAAGGCAGGGGATGAAGACTGAAGCTTTCTTT. It encodes CASSLRQGMKTEAFF.

The rearrangement links TRBV4-3 to TRBJ1-5, with a possible D match to TRBD1 (5 bases). The V end was cut by 0 bases, the J end by 7 bases, with 16 bases between. CDR1 is LGHNA, CDR2 YSLEER, per germline. The CDR3 is 16 residues long. The CDR3 sequence: CASSQDWRGPGQPQHF. Written as DNA, the CDR3 is TGCGCCAGCAGCCAAGATTGGCGGGGCCCGGGGCAGCCCCAGCATTTT.

With respect to this clone: Other DNA sequences within the sample encode an identical CDR3. The V gene is TRBV5-6, the J gene TRBJ2-7; 13 positions agree with TRBD2. The CDR3 sequence is 15 residues long. Germline-derived CDR1 and CDR2 are SGHDT and YYEEEE. V lost 5 bases, J lost 2 bases, and 4 bases stayed unmatched. CDR3 loop: CASSQLAGGTYEQYF. The CDR3 DNA follows: TGTGCCAGCAGTCAACTAGCGGGAGGGACCTACGAGCAGTACTTC.

V usage is TRBV10-3 and J usage is TRBJ2-1; no definite D call. Germline V gene lookup returns CDR1 ENHRY and CDR2 SYGVKD. The CDR3 loop spans 12 amino acids. V was pared by 4 bases and J by 6 bases, with 7 bases between. CDR3 in amino acids: CAISVNRNEQFF. DNA of the CDR3: TGTGCCATCAGTGTAAACCGCAATGAGCAGTTCTTC.

The rearrangement uses TRBV4-2 and TRBJ2-2, with D possibly matching TRBD2 (6 bases). The germline V and J ends were trimmed by 1 base and 5 bases, with 11 bases remaining between them. The CDR3 extends over 15 amino acids. Per germline, CDR1 LGHNA and CDR2 YNFKEQ. The CDR3 reads CASSQAGVETGELFF. Written as DNA, the CDR3 is TGTGCCAGCAGCCAAGCGGGAGTAGAGACCGGGGAGCTGTTTTTT.

The rearrangement uses TRBV7-3 and TRBJ2-7; D possibly corresponds to TRBD1 (6 bases). CDR1 is SGHTA and CDR2 is FQGTGA in the germline V gene. The CDR3 is 13 amino acids. Trimming took 5 bases from V and 8 from J, leaving 16 bases between them. DNA for the CDR3: TGTGCCAGCAGCCGCGACAGGTTTACGAAGCAGTACTTC. This codes for CASSRDRFTKQYF.

V and J are TRBV6-1 and TRBJ2-5; 9 bases align to TRBD2. There are 14 residues in the CDR3. Germline CDR1 reads MNHNS; CDR2 reads SASEGT. V was pared by 10 bases and J by 1 base, with 7 bases of the junction left unmatched. For the CDR3, the DNA is TGTGCCACCAGGTTAGCGGGAGTCCAAGAGACCCAGTACTTC. Encoded protein: CATRLAGVQETQYF.

The genes are TRBV2 and TRBJ1-1; the D is unclear. Germline V lookup: CDR1 SNHLY, CDR2 FYNNEI. CDR3 length equals 15 residues. V lost 5 bases and J 1 base, leaving 14 bases between the germline ends. Here the CDR3 DNA reads TGTGCCAGCAGTATCCGAAATCAGCCGAACACTGAAGCTTTCTTT. It translates to CASSIRNQPNTEAFF. Full variable domain (missing parts from reference TRBV2 and TRBJ1-1): EPEVTQTPSHQVTQMGQEVILRCVPISNHLYFYWYRQILGQKVEFLVSFYNNEISEKSEIFDDQFSVERPDGSNFTLKIRSTKLEDSAMYFCASSIRNQPNTEAFFGQGTRLTVV.

The genes are TRBV5-4 and TRBJ2-4; D may be TRBD2 (6 bases). V shed 3 bases and J shed 0 bases, with 13 bases lying between them. Germline values: CDR1 SGHNT, CDR2 YYREEE (reference sequence). The CDR3 sequence is 16 residues long. CDR3 loop: CASSSGGILAKNIQYF. CDR3 in DNA: TGTGCCAGCAGCTCCGGGGGAATCCTAGCCAAAAACATTCAGTACTTC.

J is TRBJ2-7 and V is TRBV28; possible D gene TRBD1, 5 bases. V was pared by 5 bases and J by 3 bases, with 17 bases between. The germline V gene has CDR1 MDHEN and CDR2 SYDVKM. This CDR3 is 15 amino acids long. CDR3 loop: CASSGAPYGVYEQYF. CDR3 nucleotide sequence: TGTGCCAGCAGTGGGGCCCCGTACGGAGTCTACGAGCAGTACTTC.

DNA for the CDR3: TGTGCCAGCACCCCGACCGACTCCCGGGGCTATGGCTACACCTTC. It codes for CASTPTDSRGYGYTF. The rearrangement links TRBV6-5 to TRBJ1-2; D unresolved. Trimming pared 7 bases from V and 4 bases from J, leaving 19 bases between. Germline V gives CDR1 MNHEY, CDR2 SVGAGI. The CDR3 runs 15 residues.

The chain is built from TRBV19 and TRBJ2-7, with D possibly being TRBD1 or TRBD2 (6 bases each). The germline V gene has CDR1 LNHDA and CDR2 SQIVND (reference sequence). Between the trimmed V and J ends, which lost 4 bases and 0 bases, there was a span of 10 bases. This CDR3 region has 14 residues. CDR3 loop: CASSTPGASYEQYF. The CDR3 bases are TGTGCCAGTAGTACCCCGGGGGCCTCCTACGAGCAGTACTTC.

The chain carries TRBV10-1 and TRBJ2-7; no firm D call. The CDR3 is made up of 16 amino acids. V lost 5 bases and J lost 0, with 17 bases in between. The V gene's germline CDR1 is WNHNN and CDR2 SYGVQD (reference sequence). CDR3 protein: CASSLLRLIHSYEQYF. In DNA, the CDR3 is TGCGCCAGCAGTTTACTAAGACTCATTCACTCCTACGAGCAGTACTTC.

The gene calls are TRBV9 and TRBJ2-7; no clear D gene. This CDR3 is 14 amino acids long. CDR1 SGDLS and CDR2 YYNGEE come from the germline V gene. Deletions cut 7 bases from V and 3 bases from J, with 17 bases between. CDR3 nucleotide sequence: TGTGCCAGCGCCCTTTTTGACTCCAACTACGAGCAGTACTTC. Its protein product is CASALFDSNYEQYF.

This chain uses TRBV28 with TRBJ1-6; D unresolved. The CDR3 is 15 residues long. The germline gives CDR1 MDHEN, CDR2 SYDVKM. V shed 3 bases and J shed 6 bases, with 12 bases lying between them. The CDR3 here is CASSLRGRVNSPLHF. CDR3 sequence (DNA): TGTGCCAGCAGTTTGCGGGGTAGGGTTAATTCACCCCTCCACTTT. Looking up the rest from reference TRBV28 and TRBJ1-6 gives the full variable domain: DVKVTQSSRYLVKRTGEKVFLECVQDMDHENMFWYRQDPGLGLRLIYFSYDVKMKEKGDIPEGYSVSREKKERFSLILESASTNQTSMYLCASSLRGRVNSPLHFGNGTRLTVT.

The V and J genes are TRBV27 and TRBJ2-3, with TRBD1 matching over 12 bases. V shed 4 bases, J shed 5 bases, and the junction held 7 bases outside the gene matches. Germline V gene data show CDR1 as MNHEY and CDR2 as SMNVEV (reference sequence). The CDR3 totals 16 residues. The CDR3 reads CASSWRDRGHVDTQYF. CDR3 in DNA: TGTGCCAGCAGTTGGCGGGACAGGGGGCATGTAGATACGCAGTATTTT.

The chain carries TRBV4-1 and TRBJ1-2; weak D call: TRBD1 (6 bases). The CDR3 is 16 amino acids. The germline gives CDR1 MGHRA, CDR2 YSYEKL. Trimming stripped 4 bases from V and 4 bases from J, with 19 bases between. The CDR3 loop is CASSPQPGHNFYGYTF. The CDR3 bases are TGCGCCAGCAGCCCTCAACCGGGACACAATTTCTATGGCTACACCTTC.

The chain combines TRBV19 with TRBJ2-7, with 8 bases lining up with TRBD2. CDR1 LNHDA and CDR2 SQIVND come from the germline V gene (reference sequence). Trimming removed 4 bases from V and 3 bases from J; junction bases left unmatched: 5. The CDR3 is made up of 14 amino acids. The CDR3 region has the DNA TGTGCCAGTAGTAAACAGCGGGAGAGCTACGAGCAGTACTTC. Translation gives CASSKQRESYEQYF.

The gene calls are TRBV28 and TRBJ2-1; 8 bases match TRBD2. The germline V gene encodes CDR1 MDHEN and CDR2 SYDVKM. The V and J ends lost 3 bases and 10 bases, in that order; junction bases with no gene match: 11. The CDR3 is made up of 15 amino acids. CDR3 sequence reads: CASSFISGRSGEQFF. In DNA, the CDR3 is TGTGCCAGCAGTTTCATCAGCGGGAGATCGGGGGAGCAGTTCTTC.

The rearrangement joins TRBV4-1 to TRBJ2-5; D ambiguous. V was trimmed by 0 bases and J by 4 bases, leaving 9 bases between them. This CDR3 region has 14 residues. Germline lookup yields CDR1 MGHRA and CDR2 YSYEKL. The CDR3 reads CASSQEPGLETQYF. For the CDR3, the DNA is TGCGCCAGCAGCCAAGAGCCAGGCCTAGAGACCCAGTACTTC.

In the case of this clone: This clone may be a read error of a much larger clone one base away. Different DNA sequences within this sample yield the same CDR3. V gene TRBV5-1 combines with J gene TRBJ2-3; 12 positions match TRBD2. This CDR3 has 16 amino acids. CDR1 and CDR2 from the germline V gene are SGHRS and YFSETQ. With V trimmed by 0 bases and J by 1 base, 0 bases remained unmatched. CDR3 nucleotide sequence: TGCGCCAGCAGCTTGGGACTAGCGGGGGGCACAGATACGCAGTATTTT. Translating gives CASSLGLAGGTDTQYF.

The CDR3 protein is CASSTTGASGQETQYF. DNA for the CDR3: TGTGCCAGCAGCACCACCGGGGCTAGCGGCCAAGAGACCCAGTACTTC. The rearrangement links TRBV7-2 to TRBJ2-5; 7 nucleotides agree with TRBD2. Per the germline V gene, CDR1 is SGHTA and CDR2 is FQGNSA. V lost 5 bases to trimming and J lost 1 base; unmatched junction nucleotides: 10. There are 16 residues in the CDR3.

The chain has TRBV27 and TRBJ2-5, with D possibly TRBD2 on 6 matching bases. The germline CDR1 and CDR2 sequences are MNHEY and SMNVEV (reference sequence). Trimming shortened V by 5 bases and J by 11 bases, and 21 bases separated the two germline ends. The CDR3 sequence is 14 residues long. The CDR3, as DNA: TGTGCCAGCAGTCGGACACGCGGGGCTATGGAGCAGTACTTC. It codes for CASSRTRGAMEQYF.